This entry features one T cell receptor (beta chain) sequence. The data are from a study of glioma-infiltrating T cells after dendritic cell vaccination. Germline-derived CDR1 and CDR2 are LNHDA and SQIVND (reference sequence). CDR3 length equals 15 residues. Germline trimming cut 5 bases from V and 1 base from J; bases unmatched to any gene: 3. Only in-frame clones appear in the TCRdb table, and some are missing; sequencing was by immunoSEQ multiplex PCR. In the table there are 110,000 or so clones, around 90% of which are singletons. The time point here: after dendritic cell vaccination, including at tumor progression/relapse. Patients had residual fresh-frozen tumor tissue and more than two years of survival data.

The receptor was derived from a human donor with glioblastoma. The V and J genes are TRBV19 and TRBJ2-2, with 8 bases identical to TRBD2. The sample was blood, taken after dendritic cell vaccination. CDR3 region: CASSQAGENTGELFF. The CDR3 region has the DNA TGTGCCAGTAGTCAAGCGGGGGAGAACACCGGGGAGCTGTTTTTT.